This T cell receptor beta chain was sequenced in a study of T cells in Graves' hyperthyroidism and ophthalmopathy (dated by TCRdb to about 2019). Turning to the overall study: Peripheral blood samples were taken at initial diagnosis, before any treatment was given. The roughly 94 discovery patients were randomly split 7:3 into training and test sets. An independent validation cohort of around 19 hyperthyroidism patients and roughly 16 patients who later progressed to ophthalmopathy tested prospective prediction of ophthalmopathy. In addition, the study compared T-cell repertoires in thyroid tissue and in blood from 6 or 7 Graves' hyperthyroidism patients. After sampling, hyperthyroidism patients received methimazole starting at 30 mg daily, and ophthalmopathy patients received high-dose intravenous methylprednisolone. According to the paper, TCR Vbeta CDR3 sequencing was carried out on 135 peripheral blood samples, which came from under 50 ophthalmopathy, roughly 75 hyperthyroidism and approximately 17 progressor patients. To identify distinguishing TCR V-J signatures, a discovery cohort of 100 or so patients was used, comprising 43 with Graves' ophthalmopathy and some 57 with stable Graves' hyperthyroidism.

This clonotype was detected many times. It has no known antigen specificity. Per-base quality was not reported, and no clone a single base away is much larger than it. General study outcomes and caveats: In cross-validation, a model built on a 13 V-J signature told ophthalmopathy apart from stable hyperthyroidism with 85% to 90% sensitivity and around 83% specificity, and in testing the same model reached 80%/75%. In validation, progression to ophthalmopathy was predicted by the model with 70.59% sensitivity and 72.22% specificity, a median of around 5.9 months before onset. Most expanded thyroid clonotypes (frequency above 0.001) were also found in blood, which suggests that blood repertoires may mirror thyroid immune responses. Sample size was not statistically predetermined, and investigators were not blinded to group allocation.

Ophthalmopathy patients had moderately to severely active disease, with a Clinical Activity Score of 3 or more, a NOSPECS grade of 4 or more, and a disease duration of less than 3 months. Patients with uncontrolled infections, other autoimmune diseases, pregnancy or lactation were excluded. Diagnoses were based on clinical symptoms, serum thyroxine and TRAb, thyroid ultrasound and orbital computed tomography. Ficoll-Paque density gradient centrifugation was used to isolate PBMCs from under 11 ml of fresh peripheral blood. Total RNA was extracted with Trizol reagent, and quality was checked on an Agilent 2100 Bioanalyzer. TCR beta CDR3 regions were amplified from RNA transcripts. The first round of RT-PCR for the TCR CDR3 was performed with the HTBI primer set and the Qiagen OneStep RT-PCR kit. The libraries were constructed in a second round of multiplex PCR and then size-selected and purified. Sequencing of the libraries was done on an Illumina HiSeq2000 using paired-end 100 bp reads. The original methods were these. Raw data were processed with SOAPnuke, discarding reads with adapters, uncalled bases, mean Phred below 15, or no exact constant-primer or identifier match. COPE v1.2.5 was used to merge high-quality paired reads, and clonotypes were defined as unique nucleotide sequences. MiTCR v1.1 was used to align clonotypes to the IMGT TRBV, TRBD and TRBJ reference segments. The analysis included only V-J combinations with a frequency above 0.0001, which together covered roughly 99% of the repertoires. A TCS score was defined as the ratio between F50 (clonal expansion) and ExV (chaos), using BLOSUM62-based TCRdist between CDR3 peptides within each V-J. Welch's t-statistics and random forest reduced roughly 530 V-J features to about 13, which were used in a naive Bayes classifier (R e1071). The Morisita-Horn index was used to measure how similar the thyroid and blood repertoires were. Using fastp at Q25 and MiXCR, TCRdb reprocessed the public reads and kept productive beta chains. Every CDR3 protein is listed once, alongside the most common genes and DNA of its rows. The V and J calls reflect TCRdb's pipeline rather than the authors' work. In all, the sample holds approximately 610,000 distinct CDR3 sequences, and under 15% of those were seen once. About 4% of the sample lies in the top ten.

The specimen sequenced was blood. This receptor was identified in a woman aged 40 to 49 with Graves' ophthalmopathy.

The CDR3 here reads CASSPFFGQAQHF. DNA sequence: TGTGCCAGCAGCCCCTTCTTCGGACAGGCCCAGCATTTT. The chain couples TRBV6-5 to TRBJ1-5; 7 junctional bases match TRBD1. Its CDR3 holds 13 amino acids, cysteine through phenylalanine. Only the CDR3 portion is preserved as DNA: 39 bases, with reading frame beginning at the first base. V ends up 6 bases short and J 11 bases short, with an unmatched junction base count of 10. CDR1 and CDR2 are drawn from the germline V gene: MNHEY, SVGAGI.